Below, 2 T cell receptor beta chains from the same sample are listed, as sequenced in a study of T cell responses to AZD1222 COVID-19 vaccine. Produced via immunoSEQ multiplex PCR; TCRdb's table is partial and in-frame only. The sample lists approximately 170,000 clones; 75% to 95% were seen once. Sequenced material: peripheral blood, taken on day 0 of AZD1222 vaccination. The source is an adult in good health.

V usage is TRBV6-2 or TRBV6-3 and J usage is TRBJ1-1; 8 bases agree with TRBD1. Germline lookup yields CDR1 MNHEY and CDR2 SVGEGT. The CDR3 loop spans 16 amino acids. The trim removed 0 bases at V and 1 base at J, leaving 4 bases unmatched. CDR3 coding DNA: TGTGCCAGCAGTTACTCCCGGGACAGGACGAACACTGAAGCTTTCTTT. Its translation: CASSYSRDRTNTEAFF.

The chain combines TRBV5-1 with TRBJ2-5, with TRBD2 matching 7 bases. This CDR3 is 15 amino acids long. The germline CDR1 and CDR2 sequences are SGHRS and YFSETQ. The junction had 12 bases not matched to a gene; V was cut back by 6 bases and J by 4 bases. DNA for the CDR3: TGCGCCAGCAAGGGTTCGCGGGAGTCTGGAGAGACCCAGTACTTC. This sequence encodes CASKGSRESGETQYF.